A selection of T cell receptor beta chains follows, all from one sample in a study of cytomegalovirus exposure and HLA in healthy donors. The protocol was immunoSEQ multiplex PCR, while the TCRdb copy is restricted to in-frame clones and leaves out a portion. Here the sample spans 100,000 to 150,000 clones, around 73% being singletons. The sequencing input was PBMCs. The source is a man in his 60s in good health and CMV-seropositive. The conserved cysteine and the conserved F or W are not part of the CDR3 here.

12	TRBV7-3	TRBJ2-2	ASRSDRAVGELF
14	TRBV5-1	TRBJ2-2	ASSMDVGTLTGELF
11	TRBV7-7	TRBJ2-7	ASSFGGRDEQY
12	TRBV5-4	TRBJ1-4	ASSSGQGREKLF
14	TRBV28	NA	ASNTYTGLLRNEQY
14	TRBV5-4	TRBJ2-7	ASSLEAGTSSYEQY
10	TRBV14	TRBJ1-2	ASSQAGYGYT
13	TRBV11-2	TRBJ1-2	ASSGVRGRIYGYT
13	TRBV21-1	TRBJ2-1	ASSKSGGANHEQF
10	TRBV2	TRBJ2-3	ASRPDTDTQY
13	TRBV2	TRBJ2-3	ASSYSGAFTDTQY
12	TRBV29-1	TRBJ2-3	SVDGHVGTDTQY
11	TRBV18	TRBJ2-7	ASSPRVSYEQY
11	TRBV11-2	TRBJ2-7	ASSLWGGDEQY
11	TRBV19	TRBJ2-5	ASSEGGRETQY
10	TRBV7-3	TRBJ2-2	ASSLDTGELF
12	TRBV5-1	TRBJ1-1	ASRIQTSNTEAF
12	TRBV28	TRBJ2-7	ASSLYGTDSEQY
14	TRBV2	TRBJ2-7	ASTQGGSGQGREQY
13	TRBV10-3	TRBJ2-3	AIRPSRASTDTQY
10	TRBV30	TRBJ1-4	AWTRGDEKLF
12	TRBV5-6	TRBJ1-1	ASSYDRWTTEAF
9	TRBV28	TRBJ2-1	ASSLSVEQF
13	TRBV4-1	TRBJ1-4	ASSQGAGGNEKLF
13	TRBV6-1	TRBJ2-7	ASSAEGLKGYEQY
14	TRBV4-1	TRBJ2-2	ASSQDPRGYTGELF
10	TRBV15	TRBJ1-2	ATSRQGYGYT
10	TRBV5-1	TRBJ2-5	ASSRGQETQY
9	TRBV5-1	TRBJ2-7	ASSLEGALY
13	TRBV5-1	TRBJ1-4	ASRRQGGQNEKLF
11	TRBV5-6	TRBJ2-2	ASSGLPTGELF